This TCR beta chain was captured in a study of response to subunit inactivated influenza vaccine. Overall study findings and caveats: That few new T cells are recruited by each seasonal influenza vaccination was the authors' suggestion.

Each CDR3 protein gets one entry after TCRdb re-called the RT-PCR reads with MiXCR. The sample records about 700,000 distinct CDR3 sequences, less than 20% being singletons. Details on this clonotype: Its specificity is not known.

J gave up 4 bases and V 7 bases, and 14 bases lay outside the gene matches. The CDR3 is 16 residues long. Per germline, CDR1 DFQATT and CDR2 SNEGSKA (reference sequence). The chain combines TRBV20-1 with TRBJ2-2, with 8 bases aligning to TRBD1. Sample: PBMCs from blood, taken approximately 13 days after vaccination. The source is a middle-aged man who received an inactivated influenza vaccine. CDR3 sequence reads: CSGGPGQGTSTGELFF. CDR3 sequence (DNA): TGCAGTGGGGGGCCAGGACAGGGAACGAGCACCGGGGAGCTGTTTTTT.